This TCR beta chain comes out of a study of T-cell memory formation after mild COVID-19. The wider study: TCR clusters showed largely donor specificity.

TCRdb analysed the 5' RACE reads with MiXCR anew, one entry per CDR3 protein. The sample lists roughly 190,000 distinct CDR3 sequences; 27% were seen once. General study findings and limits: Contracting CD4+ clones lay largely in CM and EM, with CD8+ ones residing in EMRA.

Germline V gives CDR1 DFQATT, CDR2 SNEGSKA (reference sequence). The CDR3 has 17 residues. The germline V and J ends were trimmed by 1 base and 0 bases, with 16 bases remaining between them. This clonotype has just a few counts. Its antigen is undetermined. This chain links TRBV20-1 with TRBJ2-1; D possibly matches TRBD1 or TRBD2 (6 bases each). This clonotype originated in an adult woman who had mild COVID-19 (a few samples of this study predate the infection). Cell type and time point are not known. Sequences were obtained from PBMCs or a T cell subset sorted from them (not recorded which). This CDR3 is CSARGNGGGGSYNEQFF. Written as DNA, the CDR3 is TGCAGTGCTAGAGGAAACGGAGGAGGGGGCTCCTACAATGAGCAGTTCTTC.